This T cell receptor beta chain was obtained from a study of cytomegalovirus exposure and HLA in healthy donors. Overall study findings and caveats: The listing of 150 to 200 TCR beta chains classed them as cytomegalovirus-associated.

Germline-derived CDR1 and CDR2 are MNHEY and SVGAGI. This CDR3 has 15 residues. J gave up 7 bases and V 0 bases, and 5 bases lay outside the gene matches. The PCR used 60 Vbeta and 13 Jbeta primers. Sequenced by immunoSEQ multiplex PCR; TCRdb stores in-frame clones only, minus some. This sample has about 200,000 clones, with around 80% found just once. There are a few counts of this clone. Its specificity is not known. The sequence came from a girl aged 2-10 years in good health and CMV-seronegative. What was sequenced was PBMCs. The V call is TRBV6-5, the J call TRBJ2-7; TRBD2 matches 11 bases. CDR3 region: CASSYSLAGAWEQYF. CDR3 coding DNA: TGTGCCAGCAGTTACTCACTAGCGGGAGCTTGGGAGCAGTACTTC.